This entry features one TCR beta chain sequence. Its target is not known. TCRbeta library construction was performed incorporating unique molecular identifiers. Using its own MiXCR run on the PCR reads, TCRdb lists one record per CDR3 protein. The sample lists 580,000 or so distinct CDR3 sequences, under 30% occurring once. These data belong to a study of T-cell reconstitution after alpha-beta-depleted transplantation in children. Broader study findings: The origin of high day-60 TCRbeta diversity in some patients lay in surviving recipient T cells and thymic progenitors. From newly produced T cells came most of the T-cell counts and diversity one year after transplant. About two months after transplant, alpha-beta T cells reportedly came from several hundred expanded graft clones.

The CDR3 consists of 17 residues. Looked up from germline, CDR1 is SGHTA and CDR2 is FQGNSA. V lost 5 bases to trimming and J lost 0 bases; unmatched junction nucleotides: 10. The chain carries TRBV7-2 and TRBJ2-3; 8 bases line up with TRBD2. This specimen was PBMCs, mostly from graft donor cells, taken 360 days after TCRalphabeta/CD19-depleted stem cell transplant. The sequence derives from a boy younger than two who had a stem cell transplant for acute myeloid leukemia, so the T cells may come from the graft donor. This CDR3 reads CASSPAGGAGSTDTQYF. The DNA for the CDR3 is TGTGCCAGCAGCCCCGCCGGGGGGGCGGGAAGCACAGATACGCAGTATTTT.